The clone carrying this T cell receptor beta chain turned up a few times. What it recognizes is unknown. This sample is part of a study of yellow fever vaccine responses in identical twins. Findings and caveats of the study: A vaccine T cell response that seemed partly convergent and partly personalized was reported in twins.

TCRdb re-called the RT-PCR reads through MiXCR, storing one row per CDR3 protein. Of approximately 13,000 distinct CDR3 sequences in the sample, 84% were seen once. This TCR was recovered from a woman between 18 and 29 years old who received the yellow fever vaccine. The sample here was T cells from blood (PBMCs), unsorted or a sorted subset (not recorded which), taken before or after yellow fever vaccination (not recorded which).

The CDR3 DNA is TGTGCCAGCAGCTTAGCGCTGAGTAGCGGGAGCTCCTACAATGAGCAGTTCTTC. It specifies CASSLALSSGSSYNEQFF. The chain joins TRBV7-9 to TRBJ2-1, with TRBD2 matching 9 bases. The V gene's germline CDR1 is SEHNR and CDR2 FQNEAQ (reference sequence). V was clipped by 0 bases and J by 0 bases; unmatched bases: 6. There are 18 residues in the CDR3.